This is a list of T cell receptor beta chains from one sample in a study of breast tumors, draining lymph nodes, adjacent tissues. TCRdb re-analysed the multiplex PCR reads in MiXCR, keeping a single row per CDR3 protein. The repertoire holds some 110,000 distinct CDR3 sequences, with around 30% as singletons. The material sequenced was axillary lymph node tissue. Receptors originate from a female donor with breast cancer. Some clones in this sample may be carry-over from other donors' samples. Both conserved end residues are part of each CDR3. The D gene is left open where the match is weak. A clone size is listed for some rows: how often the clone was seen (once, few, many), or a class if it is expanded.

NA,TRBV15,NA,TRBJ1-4,CVTSRRWQEDEKLFF,TGTGTCACCAGCAGACGGTGGCAGGAAGATGAAAAACTGTTTTTT
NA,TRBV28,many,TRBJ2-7,CASKQGGVSEQYF,TGTGCCAGCAAACAGGGGGGGGTCTCCGAGCAGTACTTC
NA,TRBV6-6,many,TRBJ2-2,CASSYLQGKYGELFF,TGTGCCAGCAGTTACTTGCAGGGGAAGTACGGGGAGCTGTTTTTT
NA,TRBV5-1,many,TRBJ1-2,CASSPDGSSYLNYGYTF,TGCGCCAGCAGCCCTGATGGGTCTAGCTATTTAAACTATGGCTACACCTTC
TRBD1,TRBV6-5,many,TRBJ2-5,CASSPRTGKETQYF,TGTGCCAGCAGTCCTAGGACAGGGAAGGAGACCCAGTACTTC
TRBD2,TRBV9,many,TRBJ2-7,CASSVGGGTYEQYF,TGTGCCAGCAGCGTAGGGGGGGGTACCTACGAGCAGTACTTC
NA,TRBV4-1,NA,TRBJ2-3,CASSQGADTQYF,TGCGCCAGCAGCCAGGGGGCAGATACGCAGTATTTT
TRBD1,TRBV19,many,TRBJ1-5,CASSRKSTGRPINQPQHF,TGTGCCAGTAGTCGAAAGTCGACAGGGCGACCGATCAATCAGCCCCAGCATTTT
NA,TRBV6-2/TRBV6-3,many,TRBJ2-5,CASSPPRRTAIGTQYF,TGTGCCAGCAGTCCCCCACGGCGGACTGCAATCGGGACCCAGTACTTC
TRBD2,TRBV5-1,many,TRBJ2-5,CASSSVPLAGYETQYF,TGCGCCAGCAGCTCCGTCCCACTAGCGGGATATGAGACCCAGTACTTC
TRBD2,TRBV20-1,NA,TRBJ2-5,CSARAGLAGGRAQYF,TGCAGTGCTAGAGCTGGGCTAGCGGGAGGGCGGGCCCAGTACTTC
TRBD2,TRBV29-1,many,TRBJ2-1,CSVEDPRGARSSYNEQFF,TGCAGCGTTGAAGATCCGCGGGGGGCCAGGAGCTCCTACAATGAGCAGTTCTTC
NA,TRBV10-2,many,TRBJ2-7,CATLEGRISYEQYF,TGCGCCACCCTGGAGGGACGGATCTCCTACGAGCAGTACTTC
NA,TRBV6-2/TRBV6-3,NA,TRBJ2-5,CASSYSLSEGDQETQYF,TGTGCCAGCAGTTACTCGTTAAGCGAGGGCGACCAAGAGACCCAGTACTTC
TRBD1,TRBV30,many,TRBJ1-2,CAWRETGGRYGYTF,TGTGCCTGGAGGGAAACAGGGGGCCGGTATGGCTACACCTTC
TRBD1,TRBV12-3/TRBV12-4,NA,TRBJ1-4,CASTTGTGNEKLFF,TGTGCCAGCACGACAGGGACAGGGAATGAAAAACTGTTTTTT
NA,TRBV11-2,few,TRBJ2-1,CASSLTGVTGEQSF,TGTGCCAGCAGCTTAACAGGGGTTACGGGGGAGCAGTCCTTC
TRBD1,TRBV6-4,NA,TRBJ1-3,CASTKDRGGNTIYF,TGTGCCAGCACCAAGGACAGGGGAGGAAACACCATATATTTT
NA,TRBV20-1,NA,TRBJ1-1,CSASAGYNTEAFF,TGCAGTGCTAGCGCGGGCTATAACACTGAAGCTTTCTTT
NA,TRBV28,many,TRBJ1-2,CASRKGSSNYGYTF,TGTGCCAGCAGAAAAGGCTCATCTAACTATGGCTACACCTTC
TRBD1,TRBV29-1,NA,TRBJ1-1,CSAGQEGWDAEAFF,TGCAGCGCAGGACAGGAAGGCTGGGACGCTGAAGCTTTCTTT
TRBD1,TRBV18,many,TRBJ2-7,CASSGQGWGGTYEQYF,TGTGCCAGCTCCGGACAGGGATGGGGTGGCACCTACGAGCAGTACTTC
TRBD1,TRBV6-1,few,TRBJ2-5,CASTQQGYGETQYF,TGTGCCAGCACCCAACAGGGGTATGGAGAGACCCAGTACTTC
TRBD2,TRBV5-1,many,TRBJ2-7,CASSLAVSGLNEQYF,TGCGCCAGCAGCTTGGCTGTTAGCGGGTTGAACGAGCAGTACTTC
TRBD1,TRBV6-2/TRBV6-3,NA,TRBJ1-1,CASRPDRGTTEAFF,TGTGCCAGCAGACCGGACAGGGGTACGACTGAAGCTTTCTTT
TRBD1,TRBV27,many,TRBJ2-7,CASSSGTGGGYEQYF,TGTGCCAGCAGTTCCGGGACAGGGGGAGGTTACGAGCAGTACTTC
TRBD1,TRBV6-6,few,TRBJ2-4,CASSSTGQVLAKNIQYF,TGTGCCAGCAGTTCGACAGGACAGGTTCTAGCCAAAAACATTCAGTACTTC
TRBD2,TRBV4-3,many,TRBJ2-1,CASSQDGAGLAGGDNEQFF,TGCGCCAGCAGCCAAGATGGGGCGGGACTAGCGGGGGGCGACAATGAGCAGTTCTTC
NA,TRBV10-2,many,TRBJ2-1,CASAIGNEQFF,TGCGCCAGCGCTATAGGAAATGAGCAGTTCTTC
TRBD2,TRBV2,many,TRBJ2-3,CASQKGLAGAGTDTQYF,TGTGCCAGTCAGAAAGGACTAGCGGGGGCGGGCACAGATACGCAGTATTTT
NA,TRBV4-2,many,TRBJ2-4,CASSQELAKNIQYF,TGTGCCAGCAGCCAAGAACTAGCCAAAAACATTCAGTACTTC
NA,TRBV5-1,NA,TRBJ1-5,CASSLGGRGSNQPRHF,TGCGCCAGCAGCTTGGGGGGGCGAGGAAGCAATCAGCCCCGGCATTTT
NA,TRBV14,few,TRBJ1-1,CASSQGVEMNTEAFF,TGTGCCAGCAGCCAAGGTGTGGAGATGAACACTGAAGCTTTCTTT
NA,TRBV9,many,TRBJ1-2,CASSATGYGYTF,TGTGCCAGCAGCGCGACGGGGTACGGCTACACCTTC
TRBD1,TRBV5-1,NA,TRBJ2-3,CASSRRQGAGADTQYF,TGCGCCAGCAGCCGCAGACAGGGGGCAGGCGCAGATACGCAGTATTTT
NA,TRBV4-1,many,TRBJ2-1,CASSPRLGNEQFF,TGCGCCAGCAGCCCCCGGTTGGGCAATGAGCAGTTCTTC
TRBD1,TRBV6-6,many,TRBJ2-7,CASSRTGGGGFEQYF,TGTGCCAGCAGTCGGACAGGGGGCGGGGGATTCGAGCAGTACTTC
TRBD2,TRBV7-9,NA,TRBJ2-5,CASSFLSTSGQETQYF,TGTGCCAGCAGCTTTCTCTCGACTAGCGGACAAGAGACCCAGTACTTC
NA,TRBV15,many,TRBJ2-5,CATSRVGVGETQYF,TGTGCCACCAGCAGAGTTGGGGTTGGAGAGACCCAGTACTTC
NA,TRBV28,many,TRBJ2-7,CASSFVYSTSSYEQYF,TGTGCCAGCAGTTTCGTTTATTCGACCTCTTCCTACGAGCAGTACTTC
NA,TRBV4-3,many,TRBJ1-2,CASSPRRTANYGYTF,TGCGCCAGCAGCCCCAGGAGGACAGCTAACTATGGCTACACCTTC
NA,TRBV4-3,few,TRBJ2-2,CASSQEISPNTGELFF,TGCGCCAGCAGCCAAGAAATATCGCCTAACACCGGGGAGCTGTTTTTT
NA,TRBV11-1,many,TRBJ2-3,CASSLEGRTDTQYF,TGTGCCAGCAGCTTAGAGGGACGCACAGATACGCAGTATTTT
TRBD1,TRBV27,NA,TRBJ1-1,CASSLRQGLNTEAFF,TGTGCCAGCAGTTTGCGACAGGGGTTGAACACTGAAGCTTTCTTT